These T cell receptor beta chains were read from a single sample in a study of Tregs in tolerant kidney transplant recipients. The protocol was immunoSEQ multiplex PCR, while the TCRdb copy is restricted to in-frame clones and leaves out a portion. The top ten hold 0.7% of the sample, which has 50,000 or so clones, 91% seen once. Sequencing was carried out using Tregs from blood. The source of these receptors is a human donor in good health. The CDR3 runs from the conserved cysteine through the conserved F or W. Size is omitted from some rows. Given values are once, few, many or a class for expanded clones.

CASSLAPSGGPTGELFF TRBV7-9 -
CASMGPYSYEQYF TRBV6-5 -
CASRGQGPNTEAFF TRBV5-1 -
CASRGLAGNTIYF TRBV6-1 -
CASSPDRLKHGYTF TRBV7-9 -
CASSLVYDTNYGYTF TRBV5-1 -
CASSLTTGTHQPQHF TRBV6-1 -
CASSRLAAEGSYEQYF TRBV5-1 -
CASRNREFSGNTIYF TRBV2 -
CASSLGSMQETQYF TRBV5-1 -
CAIRQGAQDGYTF TRBV10-3 -
CASSGGALNEQFF TRBV5-1 -
CASSYEGDRNQPQHF TRBV6-6 -
CASSLVGGAGNTIYF TRBV7-2 -
CASSYGHNQPQHF TRBV6-5 -
CASSHADFLGVTQYF TRBV2 -
CASSLQSGDFYGYTF TRBV4-1 -
CAWRGQGAGTEAFF TRBV30 -
CASSPTGLGGTDTQYF TRBV6-4 -
CASSSLEGSTIYF TRBV11-2 -
CASSAGGGVRENTEAFF TRBV5-1 -
CASSEQQISNQPQHF TRBV2 -
CASSLVIGRTETQYF TRBV7-9 -
CASRDRAGQGLYSNQPQHF TRBV19 -
CASNRVEYEQYF TRBV7-9 -
CASSLRAGAEAFF TRBV7-9 -
CASSLVLAGGVEQFF TRBV5-1 -
CASSEALLGRLIDEAFF TRBV2 -
CASSLAPPSGETQYF TRBV5-1 -
CASQSSVEQFF TRBV7-8 -
CASSYYRGMNTEAFF TRBV6-6 -
CASSHQPLRAGANVLTF TRBV18 once
CASRRQGSNQPQHF TRBV27 few
CASSLRALGGTEAFF TRBV7-9 -
CASTREGETQYF TRBV2 once
CASSSSLAGNSYEQYF TRBV5-4 once
CASSQDLTSGSYEQYF TRBV4-2 -